These T cell receptor beta chains were read from a single sample in a study of T cell repertoires in ileal Crohn's disease. The table came from immunoSEQ multiplex PCR; TCRdb's copy has only in-frame clones and leaves some out. The sample yields some 16,000 clones, around 78% seen once. The sample consisted of ileal tissue. All receptors come from an adult with Crohn's disease. The CDR3 runs from the conserved cysteine through the conserved F or W. D genes are given only for firm matches. Size values are once, few and many counts, or a class for expanded clones, and some rows have none.

clone_size: once; d_call: NA; v_call: TRBV9; j_call: TRBJ2-1; cdr3_nt: TGTGCCAGCAGCGGGGGGGGCCTCTACAATGAGCAGTTCTTC; cdr3_aa: CASSGGGLYNEQFF
clone_size: few; d_call: NA; v_call: TRBV19; j_call: TRBJ1-3; cdr3_nt: TGTGCCAGTACCCCAGGACACAGCTCTGGAAACACCATATATTTT; cdr3_aa: CASTPGHSSGNTIYF
clone_size: NA; d_call: NA; v_call: TRBV4-3; j_call: TRBJ2-3; cdr3_nt: TGCGCCAGCAGCCAACGCGGGGGCTCTGATACGCAGTATTTT; cdr3_aa: CASSQRGGSDTQYF
clone_size: NA; d_call: TRBD2; v_call: TRBV6-8; j_call: TRBJ2-7; cdr3_nt: TGTGCCAGCGGGGTCCCTAGCGGGGGCCCGGAGTTCTACGAGCAGTACTTC; cdr3_aa: CASGVPSGGPEFYEQYF
clone_size: NA; d_call: TRBD1; v_call: TRBV7-8; j_call: TRBJ1-4; cdr3_nt: TGTGCCAGCAGCTGGACAGGGGGCGCAGTTGAAAAACTGTTTTTT; cdr3_aa: CASSWTGGAVEKLFF
clone_size: NA; d_call: TRBD1; v_call: TRBV5-1; j_call: TRBJ1-6; cdr3_nt: TGCGCCAGCGGACAGGAGAGCTCCTATAATTCACCCCTCCACTTT; cdr3_aa: CASGQESSYNSPLHF
clone_size: NA; d_call: TRBD1; v_call: TRBV4-2; j_call: TRBJ1-5; cdr3_nt: TGTGCCAGCAGCCGGAACAGGGGGTCGGAGCAGCCCCAGCATTTT; cdr3_aa: CASSRNRGSEQPQHF
clone_size: NA; d_call: TRBD1; v_call: TRBV5-4; j_call: TRBJ1-4; cdr3_nt: TGTGCCAGCAGCCCGCGGACAGGGAGGGAAAAACTGTTTTTT; cdr3_aa: CASSPRTGREKLFF
clone_size: few; d_call: NA; v_call: TRBV7-2; j_call: TRBJ1-1; cdr3_nt: TGTGCCAGCAGCTCACTATACAGGGAGCAAGCTTTCTTT; cdr3_aa: CASSSLYREQAFF
clone_size: NA; d_call: TRBD1; v_call: TRBV7-3; j_call: TRBJ2-3; cdr3_nt: TGTGCCAGCAGCCCCGGGACAGGGGGGACAGATACGCAGTATTTT; cdr3_aa: CASSPGTGGTDTQYF
clone_size: NA; d_call: NA; v_call: TRBV27; j_call: TRBJ2-7; cdr3_nt: TGTGCCAGCAGTTTTTCAGAAACCTCCTACGAGCAGTACTTC; cdr3_aa: CASSFSETSYEQYF
clone_size: NA; d_call: TRBD2; v_call: TRBV5-6; j_call: TRBJ2-5; cdr3_nt: TGTGCCAGCAGCTTGGAAGGACTAGACCAAGAGACCCAGTACTTC; cdr3_aa: CASSLEGLDQETQYF
clone_size: NA; d_call: NA; v_call: TRBV29-1; j_call: TRBJ1-2; cdr3_nt: TGCAGCGTTTCAGAAATCCAACACTATGGCTACACCTTC; cdr3_aa: CSVSEIQHYGYTF
clone_size: few; d_call: NA; v_call: TRBV18; j_call: TRBJ1-1; cdr3_nt: TGTGCCAGCTCAACTACAGGTGGGAGGACTGAAGCTTTCTTT; cdr3_aa: CASSTTGGRTEAFF
clone_size: NA; d_call: TRBD1; v_call: TRBV9; j_call: TRBJ1-4; cdr3_nt: TGTGCCAGCAGCGCCGACGGACAGGGTGGAGAAAAACTGTTTTTT; cdr3_aa: CASSADGQGGEKLFF
clone_size: NA; d_call: TRBD1; v_call: TRBV7-3; j_call: TRBJ2-1; cdr3_nt: TGTGCCAGCAGCCCCAACCAGGGGGCCTCCTACAATGAGCAGTTCTTC; cdr3_aa: CASSPNQGASYNEQFF
clone_size: NA; d_call: TRBD1; v_call: TRBV19; j_call: TRBJ1-4; cdr3_nt: TGTGCCGCACGACAGGGGAATGAAAAACTGTTTTTT; cdr3_aa: CAARQGNEKLFF
clone_size: NA; d_call: TRBD1; v_call: TRBV2; j_call: TRBJ2-4; cdr3_nt: TGTGCCAGCGGGAACAGGGGAGAGGCCAAAAACATTCAGTACTTC; cdr3_aa: CASGNRGEAKNIQYF
clone_size: NA; d_call: NA; v_call: TRBV15; j_call: TRBJ2-4; cdr3_nt: TGTGCCACCAGCAGAGATTCGGGGTCGGCCAAAAACATTCAGTACTTC; cdr3_aa: CATSRDSGSAKNIQYF
clone_size: NA; d_call: NA; v_call: TRBV14; j_call: TRBJ1-1; cdr3_nt: TGTGCCAGCAGCCAAGCGGTCGGGACTGAAGCTTTCTTT; cdr3_aa: CASSQAVGTEAFF
clone_size: few; d_call: NA; v_call: TRBV7-8; j_call: TRBJ2-3; cdr3_nt: TGTGCCAGCAGCTTAGTCCGGACTGATACGCAGTATTTT; cdr3_aa: CASSLVRTDTQYF
clone_size: once; d_call: TRBD2; v_call: TRBV4-2; j_call: TRBJ2-7; cdr3_nt: TGTGCCAGCAACCAACCTAGCGGAGGCAGCTCCTACGAGCAGTACTTC; cdr3_aa: CASNQPSGGSSYEQYF
clone_size: NA; d_call: NA; v_call: TRBV7-3; j_call: TRBJ1-2; cdr3_nt: TGTGCCAGCAGCTTGGCCAGGGACATGGGCTACACCTTC; cdr3_aa: CASSLARDMGYTF
clone_size: NA; d_call: TRBD1; v_call: TRBV19; j_call: TRBJ1-5; cdr3_nt: TGTGCCAGTAGGGCGACAGGGGACTTACCAAATCAGCCCCAGCATTTT; cdr3_aa: CASRATGDLPNQPQHF
clone_size: NA; d_call: NA; v_call: TRBV6-5; j_call: TRBJ2-7; cdr3_nt: TGTGCCAGCAGTTTCGACAGGTTACTACAGGAGCAGTACTTC; cdr3_aa: CASSFDRLLQEQYF
clone_size: NA; d_call: TRBD1; v_call: TRBV18; j_call: TRBJ2-2; cdr3_nt: TGTGCCAGCTCATCTCTCCGGGACAGGGAGGTTGGCGGGGAGCTGTTTTTT; cdr3_aa: CASSSLRDREVGGELFF
clone_size: NA; d_call: TRBD2; v_call: TRBV27; j_call: TRBJ2-1; cdr3_nt: TGTGCCAGCCAGGGACTAGAGCACAATGAGCAGTTCTTC; cdr3_aa: CASQGLEHNEQFF
clone_size: NA; d_call: TRBD1; v_call: TRBV7-8; j_call: TRBJ1-4; cdr3_nt: TGTGCCAGCAGCTTAGGCAGGGGGCAAAAACTGTTTTTT; cdr3_aa: CASSLGRGQKLFF
clone_size: NA; d_call: NA; v_call: TRBV7-9; j_call: TRBJ2-6; cdr3_nt: TGTGCCAGCAGCCAGGGACTCGCCCCCCTGACTTTC; cdr3_aa: CASSQGLAPLTF
clone_size: NA; d_call: TRBD2; v_call: TRBV7-2; j_call: TRBJ2-3; cdr3_nt: TGTGCCAGCAGCTTTCCGGGCCTAGCGGGGGTCACAGATACGCAGTATTTT; cdr3_aa: CASSFPGLAGVTDTQYF
clone_size: NA; d_call: NA; v_call: TRBV19; j_call: TRBJ1-5; cdr3_nt: TGTGCCAGTCGATACAGGGAAGCCAGCAATCAGCCCCAGCATTTT; cdr3_aa: CASRYREASNQPQHF
clone_size: NA; d_call: NA; v_call: TRBV5-5; j_call: TRBJ2-2; cdr3_nt: TGTGCCAGCAGCTTGGATGGGGGGGCCGAGTCCGGGGAGCTGTTTTTT; cdr3_aa: CASSLDGGAESGELFF
clone_size: NA; d_call: NA; v_call: TRBV13; j_call: TRBJ1-6; cdr3_nt: TGTGCCAGCAGCTTAGGCCGGTATAATTCACCCCTCCACTTT; cdr3_aa: CASSLGRYNSPLHF
clone_size: NA; d_call: TRBD1; v_call: TRBV6-6; j_call: TRBJ1-4; cdr3_nt: TGTGCCAGCAGTTACGGACAGGGGCCTAATGAAAAACTGTTTTTT; cdr3_aa: CASSYGQGPNEKLFF
clone_size: NA; d_call: TRBD1; v_call: TRBV5-1; j_call: TRBJ1-2; cdr3_nt: TGCGCCAGCAGCTCGGAAGGGACAGGGAGGAACTATGGCTACACCTTC; cdr3_aa: CASSSEGTGRNYGYTF
clone_size: once; d_call: NA; v_call: TRBV10-2; j_call: TRBJ2-6; cdr3_nt: TGCGCCAGTAGATTTGATTCTGCTGGGGCCAACGTCCTGACTTTC; cdr3_aa: CASRFDSAGANVLTF
clone_size: NA; d_call: NA; v_call: TRBV9; j_call: TRBJ2-1; cdr3_nt: TGTGCCAGCAGCGTAGGGGGGGTGGGGGAGCAGTTCTTC; cdr3_aa: CASSVGGVGEQFF
clone_size: once; d_call: NA; v_call: TRBV6-6; j_call: TRBJ1-1; cdr3_nt: TGTGCCAGCAGCCCCATACAGGGTGGGAACACTGAAGCTTTCTTT; cdr3_aa: CASSPIQGGNTEAFF
clone_size: NA; d_call: NA; v_call: TRBV7-2; j_call: TRBJ1-1; cdr3_nt: TGTGCCAGCAGCGTTAGCGCCGGAGAGAACACTGAAGCTTTCTTT; cdr3_aa: CASSVSAGENTEAFF
clone_size: NA; d_call: NA; v_call: TRBV7-2; j_call: TRBJ1-3; cdr3_nt: TGTGCCAGCAGCCCAAAGACGGTGAGGAACACCATATATTTT; cdr3_aa: CASSPKTVRNTIYF
clone_size: NA; d_call: NA; v_call: TRBV6-1; j_call: TRBJ2-3; cdr3_nt: TGTGCCAGCAGTGTTGGGGGGGGCGGCACAGATACGCAGTATTTT; cdr3_aa: CASSVGGGGTDTQYF
clone_size: NA; d_call: TRBD1; v_call: TRBV7-9; j_call: TRBJ1-1; cdr3_nt: TGTGCCAGCAGCCGAATAGGGACAGGGTTGACTGAAGCTTTCTTT; cdr3_aa: CASSRIGTGLTEAFF
clone_size: NA; d_call: NA; v_call: TRBV19; j_call: TRBJ1-6; cdr3_nt: TGTGCCAGTAGTATACTACAGGGAAGTGGGTCACCCCTCCACTTT; cdr3_aa: CASSILQGSGSPLHF
clone_size: NA; d_call: TRBD1; v_call: TRBV19; j_call: TRBJ2-1; cdr3_nt: TGTGCCAGTAGCCGACGGACAGGGGATTTCAATGAGCAGTTCTTC; cdr3_aa: CASSRRTGDFNEQFF
clone_size: NA; d_call: NA; v_call: TRBV14; j_call: TRBJ2-7; cdr3_nt: TGTGCCAGCAGCCCACGGGCTAGCGCCAGTAGGCGCGAGCAGTACTTC; cdr3_aa: CASSPRASASRREQYF
clone_size: NA; d_call: NA; v_call: TRBV19; j_call: TRBJ2-2; cdr3_nt: TGTGCCAGTAGTATTTGGGGGGTCACCGGGGAGCTGTTTTTT; cdr3_aa: CASSIWGVTGELFF
clone_size: NA; d_call: NA; v_call: TRBV27; j_call: TRBJ2-3; cdr3_nt: TGTGCCAGCCACCCTGGGGGGTCAGATACGCAGTATTTT; cdr3_aa: CASHPGGSDTQYF
clone_size: once; d_call: NA; v_call: TRBV9; j_call: TRBJ1-2; cdr3_nt: TGTGCCAGCAGCGCCTGGGCGGGGGGGCGCCGGAAGGACTATGGCTACACCTTC; cdr3_aa: CASSAWAGGRRKDYGYTF
clone_size: NA; d_call: NA; v_call: TRBV19; j_call: TRBJ2-7; cdr3_nt: TGTGCCAGTAGTCTCCGGCCCGGGAGCACCTACGAGCAGTACTTC; cdr3_aa: CASSLRPGSTYEQYF
clone_size: NA; d_call: NA; v_call: TRBV2; j_call: TRBJ2-5; cdr3_nt: TGTGCCAGCAGGAGGGATCCACAAGAGACCCAGTACTTC; cdr3_aa: CASRRDPQETQYF
clone_size: once; d_call: NA; v_call: TRBV29-1; j_call: TRBJ2-2; cdr3_nt: TGCAGCGTTGAAGCTCAGACTTTGGGCACCGGGGAGCTGTTTTTT; cdr3_aa: CSVEAQTLGTGELFF